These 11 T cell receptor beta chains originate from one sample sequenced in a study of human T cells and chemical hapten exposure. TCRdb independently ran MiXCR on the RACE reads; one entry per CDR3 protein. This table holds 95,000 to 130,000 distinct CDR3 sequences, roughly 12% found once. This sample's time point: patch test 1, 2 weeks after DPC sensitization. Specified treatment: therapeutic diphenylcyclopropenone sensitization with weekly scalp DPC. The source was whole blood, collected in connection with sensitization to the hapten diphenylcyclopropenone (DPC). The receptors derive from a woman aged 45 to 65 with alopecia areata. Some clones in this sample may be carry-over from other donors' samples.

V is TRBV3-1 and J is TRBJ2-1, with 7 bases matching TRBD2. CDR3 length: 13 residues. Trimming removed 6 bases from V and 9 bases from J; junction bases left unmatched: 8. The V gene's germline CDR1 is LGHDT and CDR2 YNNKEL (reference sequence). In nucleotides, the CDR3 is TGTGCCAGCAGTCAGCGGGAATTTGGTGAGCAGTTCTTC. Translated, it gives CASSQREFGEQFF.

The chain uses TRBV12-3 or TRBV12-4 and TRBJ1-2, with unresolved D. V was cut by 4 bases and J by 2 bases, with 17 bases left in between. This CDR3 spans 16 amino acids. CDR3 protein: CASSYDTSPLNYGYTF. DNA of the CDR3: TGTGCCAGCAGTTATGACACATCACCGCTAAACTATGGCTACACCTTC.

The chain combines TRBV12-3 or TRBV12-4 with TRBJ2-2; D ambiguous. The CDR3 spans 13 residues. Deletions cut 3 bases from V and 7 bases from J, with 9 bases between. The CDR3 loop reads CASSFRGNGELFF. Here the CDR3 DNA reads TGTGCCAGCAGTTTCCGTGGAAACGGGGAGCTGTTTTTT.

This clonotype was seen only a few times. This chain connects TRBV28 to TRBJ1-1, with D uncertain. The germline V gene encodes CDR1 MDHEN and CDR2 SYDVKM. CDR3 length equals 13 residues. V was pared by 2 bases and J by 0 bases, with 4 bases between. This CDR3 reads CASSLGLNTEAFF. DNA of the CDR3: TGTGCCAGCAGTTTAGGTCTGAACACTGAAGCTTTCTTT.

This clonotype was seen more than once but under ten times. This CDR3 is CASSYEMRGRAYEQYF. CDR3 nucleotide sequence: TGTGCCAGCAGCTACGAGATGAGGGGGAGAGCCTACGAGCAGTACTTC. The rearrangement joins TRBV11-2 to TRBJ2-7, with D possibly TRBD1 on 6 matching bases. V shed 4 bases and J shed 2 bases, with 18 bases lying between them. The CDR3 is 16 amino acids. From germline, CDR1 is SGHAT and CDR2 FQNNGV. The full variable domain, rest sourced from reference TRBV11-2 and TRBJ2-7, is EAGVAQSPRYKIIEKRQSVAFWCNPISGHATLYWYQQILGQGPKLLIQFQNNGVVDDSQLPKDRFSAERLKGVDSTLKIQPAKLEDSAVYLCASSYEMRGRAYEQYFGPGTRLTVT.

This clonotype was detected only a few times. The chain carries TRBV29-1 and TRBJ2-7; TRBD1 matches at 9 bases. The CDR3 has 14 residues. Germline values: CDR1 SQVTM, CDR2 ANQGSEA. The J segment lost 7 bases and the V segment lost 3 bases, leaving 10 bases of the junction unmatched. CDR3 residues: CSVEGTGYLREQYF. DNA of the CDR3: TGCAGCGTTGAGGGGACAGGGTACCTACGAGAGCAGTACTTC.

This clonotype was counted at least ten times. The CDR3 here is CASSPTVANYGYTF. The CDR3 DNA is TGTGCCAGCAGCCCGACAGTCGCTAACTATGGCTACACCTTC. V usage is TRBV7-2 and J usage is TRBJ1-2, with D maybe TRBD1 (5 bases). Germline CDR1 and CDR2: SGHTA and FQGNSA. Trimming took 5 bases from V and 0 from J, leaving 10 bases between them. This CDR3 is built from 14 residues.

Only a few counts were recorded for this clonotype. The CDR3 spells CSARDLDGYGYTF. The CDR3 DNA reads TGCAGTGCTAGAGACCTGGACGGCTATGGCTACACCTTC. The chain has TRBV20-1 and TRBJ1-2; D call uncertain. Trimming took off 0 bases at V and 4 bases at J, with 9 bases between the two ends. The CDR3 covers 13 residues. Germline V gives CDR1 DFQATT, CDR2 SNEGSKA (reference sequence).

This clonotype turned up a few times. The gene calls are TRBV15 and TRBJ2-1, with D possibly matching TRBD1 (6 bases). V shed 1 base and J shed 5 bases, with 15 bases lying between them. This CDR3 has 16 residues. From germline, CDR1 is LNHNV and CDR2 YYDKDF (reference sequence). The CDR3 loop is CATSRGTDSPNNEQFF. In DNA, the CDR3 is TGTGCCACCAGCAGAGGAACGGACAGCCCCAACAATGAGCAGTTCTTC.

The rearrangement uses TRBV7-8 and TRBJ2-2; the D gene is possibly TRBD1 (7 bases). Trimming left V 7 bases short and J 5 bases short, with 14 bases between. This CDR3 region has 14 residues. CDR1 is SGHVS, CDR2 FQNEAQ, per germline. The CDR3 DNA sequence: TGTGCCAGCACCAGGGGGGTGCGGACCGGGGAGCTGTTTTTT. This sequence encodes CASTRGVRTGELFF.

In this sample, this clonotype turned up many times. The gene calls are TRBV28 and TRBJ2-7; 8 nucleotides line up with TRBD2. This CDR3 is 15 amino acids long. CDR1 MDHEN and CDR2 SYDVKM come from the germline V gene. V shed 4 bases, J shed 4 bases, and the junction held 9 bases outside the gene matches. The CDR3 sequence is CASSSSSGPGYEQYF. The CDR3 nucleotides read TGTGCCAGCAGTTCCTCTAGCGGGCCTGGGTACGAGCAGTACTTC.